This TCR beta chain is drawn from a study of metastatic and nonmetastatic thyroid tumors. In the study overall: Thyroid patients, malignant and benign, had repertoires compared across blood and tumor or nodule tissue.

No patient received treatment before thyroid surgery. Per the study methods: Using the CDR3 differences seen across clinicopathological groups, the authors built a distant-metastasis classifier for papillary thyroid cancer, which was meant to discriminate distant-metastatic patients. TCRdb called clones again from the PCR reads with MiXCR. The V and J calls, along with clone size, are taken from TCRdb and not from the paper's own processing. The data contain about 39,000 clones, roughly 15% of them singletons. The germline V gene encodes CDR1 MDHEN and CDR2 SYDVKM. The germline V and J ends were trimmed by 5 bases and 9 bases, with 13 bases remaining between them. CDR3 length equals 13 residues. Findings of the study overall: Significantly higher TCR beta diversity was reportedly seen in malignant thyroid tumors than benign nodules, in blood and tumor.

This clone has more than one count but fewer than ten. The antigen is not known. This receptor was obtained from a female donor with papillary thyroid cancer or a benign thyroid nodule (not recorded which). Some clones in this sample may be carry-over from other donors' samples. Material for sequencing was blood. This rearrangement joins TRBV28 to TRBJ2-2; TRBD2 is a possible D gene (6 bases). CDR3 sequence reads: CASSQLEGRELFF. CDR3 DNA: TGTGCCAGCAGTCAGCTGGAGGGCAGGGAGCTGTTTTTT.